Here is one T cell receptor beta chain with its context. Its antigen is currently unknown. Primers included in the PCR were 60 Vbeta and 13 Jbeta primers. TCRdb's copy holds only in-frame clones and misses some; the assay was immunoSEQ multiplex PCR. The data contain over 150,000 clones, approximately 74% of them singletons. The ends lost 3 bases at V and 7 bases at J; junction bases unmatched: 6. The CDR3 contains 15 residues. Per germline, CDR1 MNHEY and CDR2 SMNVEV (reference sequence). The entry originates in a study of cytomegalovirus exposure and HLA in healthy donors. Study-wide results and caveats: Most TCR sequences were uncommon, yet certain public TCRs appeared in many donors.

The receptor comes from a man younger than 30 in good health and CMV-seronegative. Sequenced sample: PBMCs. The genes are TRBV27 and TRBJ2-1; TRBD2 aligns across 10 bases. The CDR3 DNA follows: TGTGCCAGCAGTTTCGAGCGGGGGGGCCTGAATGAGCAGTTCTTC. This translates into CASSFERGGLNEQFF.